This T cell receptor (beta chain) was recorded in a study of blood T cell repertoires in COVID-19. Study at large: Before being deemed recovered, Cohort 3 donors had two negative PCRs, clearance, or symptom resolution. PBMCs, B-cell-depleted T cells, or T cells were the source of the cDNA or gDNA that made up the material.

Membership in each cohort depended on participant-reported clinical history. This CDR3 spans 15 amino acids. Losses at the gene ends were 0 bases for V and 3 bases for J; bases not matched to a gene: 3. The germline CDR1 and CDR2 sequences are SGHTA and FQGNSA. In the source study's methods: Counts of nucleated cells, estimated from reference gene primer amplification, were obtained. Data came from immunoSEQ multiplex PCR; TCRdb stores just in-frame clones and leaves some out. That table furnishes V, J and clone size, whereas the DNA furnished D and trimming. The sample holds some 180,000 clones, around 86% seen once.

The source material was PBMCs or T cells enriched from blood (not recorded which). This receptor was identified in a woman aged 40 to 50 in a cohort exposed to, infected with or recovered from COVID-19 (not recorded which). The chain has TRBV7-2 and TRBJ2-7, with 9 positions matching TRBD1. The CDR3 DNA is TGTGCCAGCAGCTTAGCAGGACAGGGGAACTACGAGCAGTACTTC. The encoded protein is CASSLAGQGNYEQYF. Filled out from reference TRBV7-2 and TRBJ2-7, the complete variable domain reads GAGVSQSPSNKVTEKGKDVELRCDPISGHTALYWYRQSLGQGLEFLIYFQGNSAPDKSGLPSDRFSAERTGGSVSTLTIQRTQQEDSAVYLCASSLAGQGNYEQYFGPGTRLTVT.